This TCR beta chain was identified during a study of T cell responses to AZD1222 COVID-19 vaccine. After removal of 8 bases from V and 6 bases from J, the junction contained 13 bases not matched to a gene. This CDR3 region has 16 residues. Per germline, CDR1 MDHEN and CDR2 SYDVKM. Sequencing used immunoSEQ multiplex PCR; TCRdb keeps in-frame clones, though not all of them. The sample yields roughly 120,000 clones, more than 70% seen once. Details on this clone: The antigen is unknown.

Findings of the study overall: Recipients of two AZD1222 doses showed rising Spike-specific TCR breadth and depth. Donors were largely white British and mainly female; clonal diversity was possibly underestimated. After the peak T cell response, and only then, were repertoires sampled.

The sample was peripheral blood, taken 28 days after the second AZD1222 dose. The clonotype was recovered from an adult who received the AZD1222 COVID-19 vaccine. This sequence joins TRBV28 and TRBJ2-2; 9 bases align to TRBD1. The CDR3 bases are TGTGCCAGCTCAACCCCGGGACAGGGTACCCCCGGGGAGCTGTTTTTT. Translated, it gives CASSTPGQGTPGELFF.